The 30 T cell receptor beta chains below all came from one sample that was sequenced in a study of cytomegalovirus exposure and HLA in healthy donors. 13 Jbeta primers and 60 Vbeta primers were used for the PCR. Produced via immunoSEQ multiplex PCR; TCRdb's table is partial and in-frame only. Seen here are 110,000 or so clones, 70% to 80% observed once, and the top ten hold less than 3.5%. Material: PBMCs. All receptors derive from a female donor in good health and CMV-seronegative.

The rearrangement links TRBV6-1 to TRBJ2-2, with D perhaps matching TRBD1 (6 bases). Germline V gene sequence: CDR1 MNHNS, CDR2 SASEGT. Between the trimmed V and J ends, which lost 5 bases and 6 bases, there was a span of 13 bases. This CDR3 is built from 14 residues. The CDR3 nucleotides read TGTGCCAGCAGTCATAACAGGGAATCCGGGGAGCTGTTTTTT. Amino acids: CASSHNRESGELFF.

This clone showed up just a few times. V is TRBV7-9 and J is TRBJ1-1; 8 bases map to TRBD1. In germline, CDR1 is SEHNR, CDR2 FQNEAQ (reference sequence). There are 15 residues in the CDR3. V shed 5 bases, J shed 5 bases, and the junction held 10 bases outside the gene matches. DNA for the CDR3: TGTGCCAGCAGCCGGACGACAGGGGTCGGGACTGAAGCTTTCTTT. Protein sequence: CASSRTTGVGTEAFF.

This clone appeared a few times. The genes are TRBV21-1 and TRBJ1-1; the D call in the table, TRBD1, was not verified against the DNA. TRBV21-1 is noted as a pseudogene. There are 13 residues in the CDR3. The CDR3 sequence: CASTKIGGREAFF. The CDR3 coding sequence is TGTGCCAGCACCAAAATTGGTGGGCGAGAAGCTTTCTTT.

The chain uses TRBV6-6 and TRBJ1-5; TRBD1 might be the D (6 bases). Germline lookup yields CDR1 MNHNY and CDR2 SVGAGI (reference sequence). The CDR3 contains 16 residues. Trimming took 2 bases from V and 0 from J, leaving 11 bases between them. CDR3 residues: CASSYPGQTSNQPQHF. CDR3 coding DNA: TGTGCCAGCAGTTACCCAGGACAGACTAGCAATCAGCCCCAGCATTTT.

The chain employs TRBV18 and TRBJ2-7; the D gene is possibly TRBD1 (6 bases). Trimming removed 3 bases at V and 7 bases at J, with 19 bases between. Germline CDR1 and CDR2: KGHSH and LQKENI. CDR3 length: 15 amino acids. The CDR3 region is CASSPGQGLLGEQYF. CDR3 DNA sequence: TGTGCCAGCTCACCCGGCCAGGGGCTATTGGGTGAGCAGTACTTC.

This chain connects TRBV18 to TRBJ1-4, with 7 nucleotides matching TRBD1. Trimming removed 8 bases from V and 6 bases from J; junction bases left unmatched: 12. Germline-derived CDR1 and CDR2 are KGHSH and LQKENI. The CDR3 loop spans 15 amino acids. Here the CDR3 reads CASAPTGNYYEKLFF. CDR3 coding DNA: TGTGCCAGCGCCCCGACAGGGAACTATTATGAAAAACTGTTTTTT.

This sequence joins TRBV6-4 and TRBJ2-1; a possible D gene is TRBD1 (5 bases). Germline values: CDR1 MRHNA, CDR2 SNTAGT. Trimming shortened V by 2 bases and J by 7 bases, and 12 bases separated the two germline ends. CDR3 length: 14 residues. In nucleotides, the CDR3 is TGTGCCAGCAGTGACGCAGGGTTTGGGAATGAGCAGTTCTTC. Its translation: CASSDAGFGNEQFF.

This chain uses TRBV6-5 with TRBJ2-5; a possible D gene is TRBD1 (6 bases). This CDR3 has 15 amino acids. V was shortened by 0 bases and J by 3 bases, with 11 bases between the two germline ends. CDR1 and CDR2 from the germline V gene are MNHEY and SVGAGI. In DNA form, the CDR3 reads TGTGCCAGCAGTTACTCCGGGACAACAAAAGAGACCCAGTACTTC. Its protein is CASSYSGTTKETQYF.

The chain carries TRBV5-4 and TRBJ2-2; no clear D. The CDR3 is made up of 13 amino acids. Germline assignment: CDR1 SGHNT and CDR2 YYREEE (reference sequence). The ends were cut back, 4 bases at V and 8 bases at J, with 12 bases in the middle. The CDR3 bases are TGTGCCAGCAGCCCTCCTGAAGCTGGGGAGCTGTTTTTT. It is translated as CASSPPEAGELFF.

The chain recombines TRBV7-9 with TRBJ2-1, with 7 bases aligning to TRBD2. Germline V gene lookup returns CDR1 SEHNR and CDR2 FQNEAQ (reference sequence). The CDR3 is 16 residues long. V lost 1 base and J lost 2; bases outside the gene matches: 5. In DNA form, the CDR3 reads TGTGCCAGCAGCTTAGAAGGCGGGGGACCCTACAATGAGCAGTTCTTC. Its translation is CASSLEGGGPYNEQFF.

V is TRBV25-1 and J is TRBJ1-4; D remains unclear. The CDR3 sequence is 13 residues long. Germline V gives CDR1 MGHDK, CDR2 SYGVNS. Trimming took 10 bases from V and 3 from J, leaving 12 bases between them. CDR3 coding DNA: TGTGCCACCGAGGGTCCGTCTAATGAAAAACTGTTTTTT. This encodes CATEGPSNEKLFF.

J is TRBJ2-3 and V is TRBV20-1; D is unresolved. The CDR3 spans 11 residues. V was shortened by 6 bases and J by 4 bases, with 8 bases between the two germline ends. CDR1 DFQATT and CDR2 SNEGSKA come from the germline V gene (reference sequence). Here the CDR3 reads CSALLADTQYF. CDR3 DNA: TGCAGTGCCCTTCTCGCAGATACGCAGTATTTT.

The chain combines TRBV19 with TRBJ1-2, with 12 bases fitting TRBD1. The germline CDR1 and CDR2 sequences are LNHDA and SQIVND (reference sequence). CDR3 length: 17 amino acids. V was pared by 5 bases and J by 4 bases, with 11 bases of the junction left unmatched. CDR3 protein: CASSPLRDRGPGYGYTF. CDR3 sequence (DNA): TGTGCCAGTAGTCCACTCCGGGACAGGGGGCCTGGCTATGGCTACACCTTC.

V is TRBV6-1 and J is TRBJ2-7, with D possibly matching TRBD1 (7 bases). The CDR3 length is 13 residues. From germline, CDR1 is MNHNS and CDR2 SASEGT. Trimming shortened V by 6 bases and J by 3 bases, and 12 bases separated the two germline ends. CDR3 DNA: TGTGCCAGCAGCGGACAGGACTACTACGAGCAGTACTTC. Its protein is CASSGQDYYEQYF.

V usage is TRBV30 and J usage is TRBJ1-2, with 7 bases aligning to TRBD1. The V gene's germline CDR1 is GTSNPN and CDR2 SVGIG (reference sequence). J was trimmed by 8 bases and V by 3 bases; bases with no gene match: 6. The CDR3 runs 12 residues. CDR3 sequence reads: CAWSANRGGYTF. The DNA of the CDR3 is TGTGCCTGGAGCGCGAACAGGGGCGGCTACACCTTC. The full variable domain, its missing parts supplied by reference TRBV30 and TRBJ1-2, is SQTIHQWPATLVQPVGSPLSLECTVEGTSNPNLYWYRQAAGRGLQLLFYSVGIGQISSEVPQNLSASRPQDRQFILSSKKLLLSDSGFYLCAWSANRGGYTFGSGTRLTVV.

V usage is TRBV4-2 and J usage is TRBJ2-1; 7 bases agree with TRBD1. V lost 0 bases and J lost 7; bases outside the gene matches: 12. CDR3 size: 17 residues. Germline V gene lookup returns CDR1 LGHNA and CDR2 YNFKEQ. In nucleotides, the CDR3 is TGTGCCAGCAGCCAAGATTCAAAGGGGGCAAGGGGGAATGAGCAGTTCTTC. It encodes CASSQDSKGARGNEQFF.

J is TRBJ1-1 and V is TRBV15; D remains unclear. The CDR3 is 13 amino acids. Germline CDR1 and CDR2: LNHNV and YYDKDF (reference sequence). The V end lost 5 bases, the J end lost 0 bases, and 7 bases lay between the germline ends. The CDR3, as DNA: TGTGCCACCAGCGAGGGCTTGAACACTGAAGCTTTCTTT. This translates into CATSEGLNTEAFF.

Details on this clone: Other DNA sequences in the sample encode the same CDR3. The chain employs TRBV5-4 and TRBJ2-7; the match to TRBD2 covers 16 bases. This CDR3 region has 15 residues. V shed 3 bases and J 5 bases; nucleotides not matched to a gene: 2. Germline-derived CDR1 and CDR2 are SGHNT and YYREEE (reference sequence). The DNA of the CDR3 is TGTGCCAGCAGCTGGGGGACTAGCGGGGGGGACGAGCAGTACTTC. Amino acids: CASSWGTSGGDEQYF.

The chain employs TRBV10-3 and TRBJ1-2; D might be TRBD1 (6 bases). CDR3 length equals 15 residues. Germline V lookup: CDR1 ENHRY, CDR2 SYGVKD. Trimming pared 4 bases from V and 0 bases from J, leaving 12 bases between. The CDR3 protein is CAISGPGQTNYGYTF. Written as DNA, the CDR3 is TGTGCCATCAGTGGCCCGGGACAAACTAACTATGGCTACACCTTC.

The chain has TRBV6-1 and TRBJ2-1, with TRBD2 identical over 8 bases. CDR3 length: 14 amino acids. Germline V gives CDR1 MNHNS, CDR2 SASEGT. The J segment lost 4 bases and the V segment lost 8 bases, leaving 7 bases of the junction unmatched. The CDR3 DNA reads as TGTGCCAGCTGCCCCCAGCGGGGGTACAATGAGCAGTTCTTC. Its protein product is CASCPQRGYNEQFF.

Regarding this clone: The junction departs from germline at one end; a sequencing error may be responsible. CDR3: CASSLARDPLNF. Here the CDR3 DNA reads TGTGCCAGCAGCTTGGCCAGGGATCCCTTGAATTTT. This chain links TRBV5-4 with TRBJ2-3; D is possibly TRBD1 (5 bases). CDR1 and CDR2 (germline): SGHNT, YYREEE (reference sequence). The CDR3 has 12 amino acids.

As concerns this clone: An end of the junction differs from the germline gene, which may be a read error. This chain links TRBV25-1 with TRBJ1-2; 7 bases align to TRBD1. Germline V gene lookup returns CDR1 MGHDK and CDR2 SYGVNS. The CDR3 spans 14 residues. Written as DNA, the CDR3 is TGTGCCAGCAGTAAGACAGGGTCGGACTATGGCCACACCTTC. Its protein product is CASSKTGSDYGHTF.

In DNA form, the CDR3 reads TGTGCCAGCAGTCTTCGGCCTAGGGGGAATTCACCCCTCCACTTT. It encodes CASSLRPRGNSPLHF. The chain carries TRBV6-1 and TRBJ1-6, with a weak D call TRBD1 (6 bases). The CDR3 has 15 residues. Trimming left V 5 bases short and J 7 bases short, with 15 bases between. Germline values: CDR1 MNHNS, CDR2 SASEGT.

CDR3 region: CASSPYSGIGDEQFF. DNA of the CDR3: TGTGCCAGCAGCCCCTACTCTGGTATCGGGGATGAGCAGTTCTTC. The J gene is TRBJ2-1, the V gene TRBV6-6, with TRBD2 as a possible D gene (5 bases). Trimming removed 6 bases from V and 8 bases from J, with 20 bases in between. Per the germline V gene, CDR1 is MNHNY and CDR2 is SVGAGI (reference sequence). The CDR3 has 15 residues.

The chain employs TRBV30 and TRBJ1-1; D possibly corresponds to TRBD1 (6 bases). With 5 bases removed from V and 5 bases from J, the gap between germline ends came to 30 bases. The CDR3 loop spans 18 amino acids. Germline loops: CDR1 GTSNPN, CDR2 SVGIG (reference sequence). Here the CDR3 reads CAWGYGQGWGLVGTEAFF. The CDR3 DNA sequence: TGTGCCTGGGGATACGGGCAGGGGTGGGGTCTAGTCGGGACTGAAGCTTTCTTT.

This CDR3 reads CASASSSYEQYF. Here the CDR3 DNA reads TGTGCCAGCGCCTCCAGCTCCTACGAGCAGTACTTC. This chain links TRBV27 with TRBJ2-7, with D hard to call. This CDR3 contains 12 residues. Trimming took 8 bases from V and 0 from J, leaving 8 bases between them. Germline V lookup: CDR1 MNHEY, CDR2 SMNVEV (reference sequence).

This chain's CDR3 is CASSLGVDRGRDYGYTF. CDR3 DNA sequence: TGCGCCAGCAGCTTGGGAGTGGACAGGGGGCGCGACTATGGCTACACCTTC. The J gene is TRBJ1-2, the V gene TRBV5-1; TRBD1 matches at 11 bases. The V gene end was trimmed by 0 bases and the J gene end by 3 bases; junction bases not matched to a gene: 7. The germline CDR1 and CDR2 sequences are SGHRS and YFSETQ. The CDR3 consists of 17 residues.

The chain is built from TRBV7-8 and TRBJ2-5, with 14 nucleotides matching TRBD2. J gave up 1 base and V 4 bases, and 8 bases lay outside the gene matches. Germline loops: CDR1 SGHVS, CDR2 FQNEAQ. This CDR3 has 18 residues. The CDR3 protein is CASSYGTSGGRPQETQYF. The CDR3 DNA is TGTGCCAGCAGCTACGGGACTAGCGGGGGTAGACCCCAAGAGACCCAGTACTTC.

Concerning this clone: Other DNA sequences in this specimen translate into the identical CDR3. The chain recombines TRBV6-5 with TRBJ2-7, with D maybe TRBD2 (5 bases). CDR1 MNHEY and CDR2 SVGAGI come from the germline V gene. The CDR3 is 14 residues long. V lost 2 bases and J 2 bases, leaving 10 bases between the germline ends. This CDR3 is CASSYTSETYEQYF. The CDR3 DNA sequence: TGTGCCAGCAGTTACACTAGTGAGACCTACGAGCAGTACTTC.

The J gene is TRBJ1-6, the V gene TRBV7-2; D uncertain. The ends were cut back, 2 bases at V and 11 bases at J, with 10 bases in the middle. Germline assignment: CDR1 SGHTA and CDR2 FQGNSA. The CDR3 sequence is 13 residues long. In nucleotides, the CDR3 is TGTGCCAGCAGCTTATACATTTCGCCACCCCTCCACTTT. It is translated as CASSLYISPPLHF.